One and the same sample provided the 6 T cell receptor beta chains below, sequenced in a study of human T cells and chemical hapten exposure. TCRdb reprocessed the RACE reads via MiXCR and lists one record per CDR3 protein. Seen here are tens of thousands of distinct CDR3 sequences, roughly a tenth observed once, and the top ten hold less than 2.5%. Time point reported: patch test 1, 2 weeks after DPC sensitization. Treatment here: therapeutic diphenylcyclopropenone sensitization with weekly scalp DPC. The sequences come from whole blood, collected in connection with sensitization to the hapten diphenylcyclopropenone (DPC). The receptors were gathered from a man aged 35 to 55 with alopecia areata. Some clones in this sample may be carry-over from other donors' samples.

The V call is TRBV28, the J call TRBJ2-7; 9 bases are a match to TRBD2. J gave up 3 bases and V 7 bases, and 7 bases lay outside the gene matches. The length of the CDR3 is 14 residues. Per germline, CDR1 MDHEN and CDR2 SYDVKM. CDR3 in DNA: TGTGCCAGCAATCTAGCGGGGCCGCACTACGAGCAGTACTTC. Encoded protein: CASNLAGPHYEQYF.

This clonotype was recorded once. A much larger clone differs from this one at a single base, so this may be a read error. This chain joins TRBV6-5 and TRBJ1-1, with D perhaps TRBD1 (5 bases). V was cut by 6 bases and J by 4 bases, with 21 bases left in between. This CDR3 has 16 residues. Germline CDR1 MNHEY, CDR2 SVGAGI. The CDR3 here is CASRTERRPPSTEAFF. The CDR3 DNA is TGTGCCAGCAGGACAGAAAGACGGCCACCGAGCACTGAAGCTTTCTTT.

On this clonotype itself: Given a much more abundant clone one base away, this may be a read error. The chain joins TRBV5-1 to TRBJ2-1; 10 positions match TRBD2. The CDR3 runs 16 residues. Germline V CDR1 and CDR2: SGHRS, YFSETQ. V lost 3 bases, J lost 8 bases, and 11 bases stayed unmatched. The CDR3 DNA reads TGCGCCAGCAGCTCCGACGGACTAGCGGTGAAGGATGAGCAGTTCTTC. Encoded protein: CASSSDGLAVKDEQFF.

The chain employs TRBV29-1 and TRBJ2-3, with TRBD2 matching over 8 bases. Germline CDR1 is SQVTM and CDR2 is ANQGSEA. V lost 4 bases and J lost 5; bases outside the gene matches: 2. CDR3 size: 12 residues. CDR3 DNA: TGCAGCGTTGGGCTAGCGGGAGATACGCAGTATTTT. Its protein product is CSVGLAGDTQYF.

This clonotype was seen a few times. CDR3 bases: TGTGCCAGCTCACCCGGGCAGGGGAACTCTGGAAACACCATATATTTT. The encoded protein is CASSPGQGNSGNTIYF. J is TRBJ1-3 and V is TRBV18, with TRBD1 as a possible D gene (6 bases). Trimming shortened V by 3 bases and J by 0 bases, and 12 bases separated the two germline ends. The CDR3 sequence is 16 residues long. Germline CDR1 and CDR2: KGHSH and LQKENI.

The V gene is TRBV19, the J gene TRBJ1-4; no definite D call. Germline V gives CDR1 LNHDA, CDR2 SQIVND (reference sequence). There are 11 residues in the CDR3. Trimming took 6 bases from V and 10 from J, leaving 9 bases between them. The CDR3: CASSQGRKLFF. CDR3 DNA: TGTGCCAGTAGCCAAGGAAGAAAACTGTTTTTT.